Below are 16 T cell receptor beta chains sequenced from a single sample in a study of T cells in Graves' hyperthyroidism and ophthalmopathy (dated by TCRdb to between 2019 and 2020). The library was obtained by multiplex PCR. The sequencing machine was an Illumina HiSeq 2000. Amplification of TCR beta CDR3 regions was carried out from RNA transcripts. The TCR CDR3 was subjected to a first round of RT-PCR using the HTBI primer set and the Qiagen OneStep RT-PCR kit. The public sequencing data were trimmed at Q25 with fastp and processed into clonotypes with MiXCR by TCRdb, which kept only in-frame beta chains. Duplicate CDR3 protein sequences are folded into a single record with the most common DNA and genes. This sample gives about 690,000 distinct CDR3 sequences in total; approximately 15% of them show up just once. The top ten constitute roughly 16% of the sample. Material: blood. Source of these receptors: a man aged 45 to 65 with Graves' hyperthyroidism.

This clonotype was detected ten times or more. The rearrangement uses TRBV5-1 and TRBJ2-7; tentatively, D is TRBD1 or TRBD2 (5 bases each). Germline V gene data show CDR1 as SGHRS and CDR2 as YFSETQ. This CDR3 is 14 amino acids long. V was clipped by 2 bases and J by 2 bases, with 11 bases between them. The CDR3 region is CASSFEQGAYEQYF. CDR3 coding DNA: TGCGCCAGCAGCTTTGAGCAGGGAGCCTACGAGCAGTACTTC. Together with reference TRBV5-1 and TRBJ2-7, the CDR3 gives the full variable domain: KAGVTQTPRYLIKTRGQQVTLSCSPISGHRSVSWYQQTPGQGLQFLFEYFSETQRNKGNFPGRFSGRQFSNSRSEMNVSTLELGDSALYLCASSFEQGAYEQYFGPGTRLTVT.

The chain recombines TRBV13 with TRBJ2-4; 8 nucleotides line up with TRBD1. CDR1 is PRHDT and CDR2 is FYEKMQ in the germline V gene (reference sequence). The CDR3 is made up of 14 amino acids. V lost 4 bases and J lost 9; bases outside the gene matches: 8. The CDR3 loop is CASSYDRGPSIQYF. As DNA, the CDR3 is TGTGCCAGCAGCTACGACAGGGGCCCCTCCATTCAGTACTTC.

Only a few counts were recorded for this clonotype. This chain connects TRBV6-2 or TRBV6-3 to TRBJ1-1, with D perhaps matching TRBD1 (5 bases). V was pared by 8 bases and J by 5 bases, with 18 bases between. The CDR3 is 14 amino acids. The V gene's germline CDR1 is MNHEY and CDR2 SVGEGT. In nucleotides, the CDR3 is TGTGCCAGCGCCGCGATCAGGGCGACGACTGAAGCTTTCTTT. Protein product: CASAAIRATTEAFF.

This clonotype was seen repeatedly, ten times or more. The chain combines TRBV29-1 with TRBJ2-3, with 9 bases matching TRBD2. The CDR3 has 16 amino acids. V was pared by 4 bases and J by 3 bases, with 11 bases of the junction left unmatched. CDR1 and CDR2 (germline): SQVTM, ANQGSEA. This CDR3 is CSVGLDGTSGTDTQYF. In DNA, the CDR3 is TGCAGCGTTGGACTAGATGGTACTAGCGGGACAGATACGCAGTATTTT.

Ten or more counts support this clonotype. This chain links TRBV11-3 with TRBJ2-2; TRBD2 matches 7 bases. Germline V CDR1 and CDR2: SGHNT, YENEEA. J lost 6 bases, V lost 5 bases, and 9 bases had no gene match. The CDR3 consists of 15 residues. The CDR3 here is CASSPSGGGAGELFF. In DNA, the CDR3 is TGTGCCAGCAGCCCAAGCGGCGGGGGAGCCGGGGAGCTGTTTTTT.

This clonotype was detected ten times or more. The CDR3 DNA is TGTGCCAGCAGCATTACCTCTGGAAACACCATATATTTT. This gives the protein CASSITSGNTIYF. V and J are TRBV6-1 and TRBJ1-3; D unclear. The V and J ends lost 6 bases and 0 bases respectively, with 6 bases between them. The CDR3 is 13 residues long. The germline V gene has CDR1 MNHNS and CDR2 SASEGT.

The rearrangement uses TRBV6-6 and TRBJ2-3; 7 bases map to TRBD2. V lost 5 bases and J lost 3; bases outside the gene matches: 8. The germline CDR1 and CDR2 sequences are MNHNY and SVGAGI (reference sequence). The CDR3 extends over 15 amino acids. In nucleotides, the CDR3 is TGTGCCAGCAGTACTCGAGCGGGATCGACAGATACGCAGTATTTT. Its translation is CASSTRAGSTDTQYF.

This clonotype was detected ten times or more. The V gene is TRBV28, the J gene TRBJ1-2, with D possibly matching TRBD1 (5 bases). Between the trimmed V and J ends, which lost 1 base and 0 bases, there was a span of 15 bases. CDR3 size: 17 residues. Germline CDR1 reads MDHEN; CDR2 reads SYDVKM. In nucleotides, the CDR3 is TGTGCCAGCAGTTTATCCGCCCCCAGGGTCGCTAACTATGGCTACACCTTC. It yields the protein CASSLSAPRVANYGYTF.

The chain joins TRBV9 to TRBJ2-3; D might be TRBD2 (5 bases). Germline loops: CDR1 SGDLS, CDR2 YYNGEE. The CDR3 sequence is 17 residues long. V dropped 2 bases and J dropped 2 bases, with 18 bases sitting between them. CDR3: CASSVWFAPEVTDTQYF. The CDR3 bases are TGTGCCAGCAGCGTCTGGTTTGCACCGGAGGTCACAGATACGCAGTATTTT.

J is TRBJ1-5 and V is TRBV6-5; D ambiguous. Germline CDR1 MNHEY, CDR2 SVGAGI. CDR3 length: 15 amino acids. The V end lost 1 base, the J end lost 9 bases, and 16 bases lay between the germline ends. The CDR3 coding sequence is TGTGCCAGCAGTTACTGGGGTGAGAGTAGTGCGCCCCAGCATTTT. This sequence encodes CASSYWGESSAPQHF.

V gene TRBV24-1 combines with J gene TRBJ2-5; weak D call: TRBD1 (6 bases). The CDR3 loop spans 15 amino acids. V lost 4 bases, J lost 5 bases, and 16 bases lay in between. CDR1 and CDR2 from the germline V gene are KGHDR and SFDVKD. For the CDR3, the DNA is TGTGCCACCAGTGACCAAACAGGGCTAGGGGAGACCCAGTACTTC. Translated: CATSDQTGLGETQYF.

The table lists this clonotype with many counts. CDR3 amino acids: CASSRAPREETQYF. The DNA of the CDR3 is TGTGCCAGCAGCCGGGCCCCAAGGGAGGAGACCCAGTACTTC. J is TRBJ2-5 and V is TRBV7-9, with D possibly being TRBD2 (5 bases). V lost 5 bases, J lost 5 bases, and 15 bases lay in between. Looked up from germline, CDR1 is SEHNR and CDR2 is FQNEAQ (reference sequence). This CDR3 contains 14 residues.

There are a few counts of this clonotype. V and J are TRBV7-2 and TRBJ2-1; D remains unclear. Per the germline V gene, CDR1 is SGHTA and CDR2 is FQGNSA. CDR3 length: 11 residues. V lost 9 bases, J lost 7 bases, and 10 bases lay in between. CDR3 nucleotide sequence: TGTGCCAGGACCCTCCCGAATGAGCAGTTCTTC. This gives the protein CARTLPNEQFF.

This clonotype was observed at least ten times. This chain uses TRBV27 with TRBJ2-1; 7 bases agree with TRBD2. CDR1 is MNHEY, CDR2 SMNVEV, per germline (reference sequence). After removal of 0 bases from V and 2 bases from J, the junction contained 10 bases not matched to a gene. There are 18 residues in the CDR3. The DNA of the CDR3 is TGTGCCAGCAGTTTATCGTCTATGCGGGAGAGACCCTACAATGAGCAGTTCTTC. This codes for CASSLSSMRERPYNEQFF.

This clonotype was detected ten times or more. The V gene is TRBV19, the J gene TRBJ2-3, with unresolved D. The CDR3 spans 15 residues. The germline V gene has CDR1 LNHDA and CDR2 SQIVND (reference sequence). Trimming shortened V by 7 bases and J by 2 bases, and 16 bases separated the two germline ends. The CDR3 here is CASTSTGIVTDTQYF. The DNA for the CDR3 is TGTGCCAGTACCTCCACCGGAATAGTCACAGATACGCAGTATTTT.

The V gene is TRBV9, the J gene TRBJ2-7, with D tentatively TRBD2 (7 bases). The CDR3 runs to 13 residues. Germline V gene lookup returns CDR1 SGDLS and CDR2 YYNGEE. Trimming shortened V by 3 bases and J by 3 bases, and 10 bases separated the two germline ends. The CDR3 is CASSERDNYEQYF. The DNA of the CDR3 is TGTGCCAGCAGCGAGCGGGACAACTACGAGCAGTACTTC.